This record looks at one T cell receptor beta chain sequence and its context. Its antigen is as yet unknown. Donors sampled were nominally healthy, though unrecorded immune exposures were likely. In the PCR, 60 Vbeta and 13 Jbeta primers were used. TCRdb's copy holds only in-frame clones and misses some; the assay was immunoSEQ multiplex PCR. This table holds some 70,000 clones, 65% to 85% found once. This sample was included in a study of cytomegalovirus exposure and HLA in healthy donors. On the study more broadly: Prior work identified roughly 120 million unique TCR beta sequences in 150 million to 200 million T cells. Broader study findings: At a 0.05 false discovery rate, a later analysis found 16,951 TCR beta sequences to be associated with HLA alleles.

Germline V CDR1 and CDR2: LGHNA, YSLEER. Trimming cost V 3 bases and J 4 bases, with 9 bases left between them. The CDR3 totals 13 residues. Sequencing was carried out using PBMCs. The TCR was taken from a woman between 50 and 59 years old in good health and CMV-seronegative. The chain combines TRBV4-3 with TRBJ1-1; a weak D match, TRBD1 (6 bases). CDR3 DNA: TGCGCCAGCAGCCAGGGGGCCGCCACTGAAGCTTTCTTT. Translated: CASSQGAATEAFF.